These T cell receptor beta chains were read from a single sample in a study of blood T cell repertoires in COVID-19. Only in-frame clones appear in the TCRdb table, and some are missing; sequencing was by immunoSEQ multiplex PCR. The sample shows 300,000 to 400,000 clones, 88% of them seen only once. Source material: PBMCs or T cells enriched from blood (not recorded which). The receptors here all came from a woman younger than 45 with acute COVID-19. CDR3s include the opening cysteine and the closing phenylalanine or tryptophan. D genes are given only for firm matches. The size entry is marked missing in some rows and otherwise reads once, few, many or a size class.

V gene: TRBV7-9
clone size: -
D gene: -
J gene: TRBJ1-4
CDR3 DNA: TGTGCCAGCAGCTTAGAACAGTTTAACGAAAAACTGTTTTTT
CDR3 protein: CASSLEQFNEKLFF

V gene: TRBV29-1
clone size: -
D gene: -
J gene: TRBJ2-1
CDR3 DNA: TGCAGCGTTGTAAGGGGTTTCAATGAGCAGTTCTTC
CDR3 protein: CSVVRGFNEQFF

V gene: TRBV7-6
clone size: -
D gene: TRBD1
J gene: TRBJ1-2
CDR3 DNA: TGTGCCAGCAGCAGGGACAGGGGGAGGTATGGCTACACCTTC
CDR3 protein: CASSRDRGRYGYTF

V gene: TRBV6-5
clone size: -
D gene: TRBD1
J gene: TRBJ2-1
CDR3 DNA: TGTGCCAGCAGAGGCCGACAGGGTTTTCAGTTCTTC
CDR3 protein: CASRGRQGFQFF

V gene: TRBV10-2
clone size: -
D gene: -
J gene: TRBJ1-5
CDR3 DNA: TGCGCCAGCAGTGAGAACAGGGAACAGCCCCAGCATTTT
CDR3 protein: CASSENREQPQHF

V gene: TRBV7-2
clone size: -
D gene: TRBD2
J gene: TRBJ2-1
CDR3 DNA: TGTGCCAGCAGCTTACGTGTTCTCCAACTAGCGGGGTTCAATGAGCAGTTCTTC
CDR3 protein: CASSLRVLQLAGFNEQFF

V gene: TRBV7-9
clone size: -
D gene: -
J gene: TRBJ1-2
CDR3 DNA: TGTGCCAGCAGCTTAGATCGACAGTTTGGGTCCTCCGACTATGGCTACACCTTC
CDR3 protein: CASSLDRQFGSSDYGYTF

V gene: TRBV6-2/TRBV6-3
clone size: -
D gene: -
J gene: TRBJ2-7
CDR3 DNA: TGTGCCAGCAGTTTACAGGGTCTGCCCTACGAGCAGTACTTC
CDR3 protein: CASSLQGLPYEQYF

V gene: TRBV25-1
clone size: once
D gene: TRBD1
J gene: TRBJ2-7
CDR3 DNA: TGTGCCAGCAGTGATTTTGGACAGGGGGTCTACGAGCAGTACTTC
CDR3 protein: CASSDFGQGVYEQYF

V gene: TRBV19
clone size: -
D gene: -
J gene: TRBJ2-2
CDR3 DNA: TGTGCCAGTAGTCAACGCCCGTTCGGGACTGACACCGGGGAGCTGTTTTTT
CDR3 protein: CASSQRPFGTDTGELFF

V gene: TRBV11-1
clone size: -
D gene: -
J gene: TRBJ2-7
CDR3 DNA: TGTGCCAGCAGGAGCGGGCCAGGGACCACTTACGAGCAGTACTTC
CDR3 protein: CASRSGPGTTYEQYF

V gene: TRBV5-6
clone size: -
D gene: -
J gene: TRBJ1-5
CDR3 DNA: TGTGCCAGCAGCTTGGGCAGGGGAGGGCAGCCCCAGCATTTT
CDR3 protein: CASSLGRGGQPQHF

V gene: TRBV29-1
clone size: -
D gene: -
J gene: TRBJ2-2
CDR3 DNA: TGCAGCGTTGACCCAGGGCAGGCCGGGGAGCTGTTTTTT
CDR3 protein: CSVDPGQAGELFF

V gene: TRBV30
clone size: -
D gene: -
J gene: TRBJ1-4
CDR3 DNA: TGTGCCTGGAGAAGGGAGGATGAAAAACTGTTTTTT
CDR3 protein: CAWRREDEKLFF

V gene: TRBV6-1
clone size: -
D gene: -
J gene: TRBJ1-5
CDR3 DNA: TGTGCCAGCAGTGAGTGGGGGGTGAGCAATCAGCCCCAGCATTTT
CDR3 protein: CASSEWGVSNQPQHF

V gene: TRBV6-6
clone size: -
D gene: -
J gene: TRBJ1-2
CDR3 DNA: TGTGCCAGCAGAAACGCACAGGGACTAATAAATAGCTACACCTTC
CDR3 protein: CASRNAQGLINSYTF

V gene: TRBV5-6
clone size: -
D gene: -
J gene: TRBJ2-7
CDR3 DNA: TGTGCCAGCAGCGCACAGGGACCCTACGAGCAGTACTTC
CDR3 protein: CASSAQGPYEQYF

V gene: TRBV5-1
clone size: -
D gene: -
J gene: TRBJ2-3
CDR3 DNA: TGCGCCAGCAGCATCCTTCTCAGGGGCCGGGCACCAGATACGCAGTATTTT
CDR3 protein: CASSILLRGRAPDTQYF

V gene: TRBV5-4
clone size: -
D gene: TRBD2
J gene: TRBJ2-2
CDR3 DNA: TGTGCCAGCAGCTTGGACGCGGGGGGGGCCGCGGCCGGGGAGCTGTTTTTT
CDR3 protein: CASSLDAGGAAAGELFF

V gene: TRBV5-1
clone size: -
D gene: TRBD1
J gene: TRBJ1-2
CDR3 DNA: TGCGCCAGCAGCTATAACAGGGGCGGCTATGGCTACACCTTC
CDR3 protein: CASSYNRGGYGYTF

V gene: TRBV30
clone size: -
D gene: -
J gene: TRBJ1-2
CDR3 DNA: TGTGCCTGGAGTGTACCCAATAACAAGGGAGGCGGCTACACCTTC
CDR3 protein: CAWSVPNNKGGGYTF

V gene: TRBV19
clone size: -
D gene: -
J gene: TRBJ1-4
CDR3 DNA: TGTGCCAGTAGTATAGATCCGGGGGGCCTGAATGAAAAACTGTTTTTT
CDR3 protein: CASSIDPGGLNEKLFF

V gene: TRBV3-1/TRBV3-2
clone size: -
D gene: TRBD1
J gene: TRBJ1-1
CDR3 DNA: TGTGCCAGCAGCCCCCGACCGGGACAGGGAGGCACTGAAGCTTTCTTT
CDR3 protein: CASSPRPGQGGTEAFF

V gene: TRBV6-5
clone size: -
D gene: TRBD1
J gene: TRBJ2-1
CDR3 DNA: TGTGCCAGCAGGGACAGGCCCGGCAATGAGCAGTTCTTC
CDR3 protein: CASRDRPGNEQFF

V gene: TRBV30
clone size: -
D gene: TRBD1
J gene: TRBJ1-6
CDR3 DNA: TGTGCCTGGAGGATTCCGACAGGGCGTAATTCACCCCTCCACTTT
CDR3 protein: CAWRIPTGRNSPLHF

V gene: TRBV20-1
clone size: few
D gene: -
J gene: TRBJ2-1
CDR3 DNA: TGCAGTGCTAGAGCGTCGTCCGAGCAGTTCTTC
CDR3 protein: CSARASSEQFF